Listed below are T cell receptor beta chains from one sample, sequenced in a study of blood T cells in healthy people across ages. One entry per CDR3 protein, called by TCRdb with MiXCR from the 5' RACE reads. The repertoire holds roughly 860,000 distinct CDR3 sequences, about 62% seen once, with about 30% in the top ten. The sample consisted of blood. These receptors came from a man aged 25-40 years in good health. Both conserved end residues are trimmed from each CDR3. Fields, in order: clone size, V gene, J gene, CDR3 protein. Size is stated for part of the rows, as once, few or many counts, or as a class when the clone is expanded.

abundance: NA
v_gene: TRBV20-1
j_gene: TRBJ2-1
CDR3aa: SARFLGEWRGLYNEQF

abundance: once
v_gene: TRBV6-5
j_gene: TRBJ1-2
CDR3aa: ASSPYGAHGYT

abundance: NA
v_gene: TRBV27
j_gene: TRBJ1-5
CDR3aa: ASSFGINQPQH

abundance: few
v_gene: TRBV25-1
j_gene: TRBJ2-5
CDR3aa: ASSPTAGGETQY

abundance: NA
v_gene: TRBV7-2
j_gene: TRBJ2-4
CDR3aa: ANRPPGGEAKNIQY

abundance: NA
v_gene: TRBV28
j_gene: TRBJ1-2
CDR3aa: ASSDPGTANYGYT

abundance: NA
v_gene: TRBV5-1
j_gene: TRBJ2-3
CDR3aa: ASSLGGGVADTQY

abundance: few
v_gene: TRBV4-3
j_gene: NA
CDR3aa: ASSQVGQGKETQY

abundance: NA
v_gene: TRBV4-3
j_gene: TRBJ2-1
CDR3aa: ASSQAFYNEQF

abundance: once
v_gene: TRBV10-3
j_gene: TRBJ2-2
CDR3aa: AISEPHGGAVGELF

abundance: once
v_gene: TRBV6-5
j_gene: NA
CDR3aa: ASRSIQGLDEQY

abundance: NA
v_gene: TRBV24-1
j_gene: TRBJ2-3
CDR3aa: ATSDYARSTDTQY

abundance: NA
v_gene: TRBV30
j_gene: TRBJ2-4
CDR3aa: AWQGENIQY

abundance: NA
v_gene: TRBV29-1
j_gene: TRBJ1-2
CDR3aa: SVVWSNNGYT

abundance: once
v_gene: TRBV7-8
j_gene: TRBJ1-2
CDR3aa: ASSRIPGRGFNYGYT

abundance: NA
v_gene: TRBV12-3/TRBV12-4
j_gene: TRBJ1-2
CDR3aa: ASSPRDRSSGYT

abundance: NA
v_gene: TRBV7-2
j_gene: TRBJ2-7
CDR3aa: ASSKGGINYEQY

abundance: NA
v_gene: TRBV6-1
j_gene: TRBJ2-1
CDR3aa: ASSRTGDSYNEQF

abundance: few
v_gene: TRBV2
j_gene: TRBJ2-4
CDR3aa: ASSEVAGNIQY

abundance: NA
v_gene: TRBV6-2/TRBV6-3
j_gene: TRBJ1-2
CDR3aa: ASSSYYSVENGYT

abundance: few
v_gene: TRBV29-1
j_gene: TRBJ2-3
CDR3aa: SVLQGRPDTQY

abundance: NA
v_gene: TRBV5-1
j_gene: TRBJ2-4
CDR3aa: ASSSSGQLAKNIQY

abundance: NA
v_gene: TRBV10-3
j_gene: TRBJ2-1
CDR3aa: AIRSGTGANEQF

abundance: NA
v_gene: TRBV6-5
j_gene: TRBJ2-1
CDR3aa: ASSYLGIETYNEQF

abundance: NA
v_gene: TRBV28
j_gene: TRBJ1-4
CDR3aa: ASSTRTVNEKLF

abundance: NA
v_gene: TRBV7-2
j_gene: TRBJ2-1
CDR3aa: ASRRLAEYNEQF

abundance: NA
v_gene: TRBV20-1
j_gene: TRBJ1-2
CDR3aa: SARGTEGGYT

abundance: few
v_gene: TRBV28
j_gene: TRBJ2-7
CDR3aa: ASSLWYEQY

abundance: NA
v_gene: TRBV2
j_gene: TRBJ2-7
CDR3aa: ASSGGTSPSEQY

abundance: NA
v_gene: TRBV27
j_gene: TRBJ2-1
CDR3aa: ASRSIGEQF

abundance: NA
v_gene: TRBV29-1
j_gene: TRBJ1-5
CDR3aa: SVTGTDFNQPQH

abundance: few
v_gene: TRBV27
j_gene: TRBJ1-5
CDR3aa: ASSRSKGIRNQPQH

abundance: once
v_gene: TRBV7-2
j_gene: NA
CDR3aa: ASSLYGDSETQY

abundance: NA
v_gene: TRBV29-1
j_gene: TRBJ1-5
CDR3aa: SVSQGARGNQPQH

abundance: NA
v_gene: TRBV6-2/TRBV6-3
j_gene: NA
CDR3aa: ASRTFLYEQY

abundance: few
v_gene: TRBV27
j_gene: TRBJ2-7
CDR3aa: ASRSGAPTLEIYEQY

abundance: NA
v_gene: TRBV6-5
j_gene: TRBJ2-1
CDR3aa: ASSYRYTASYNEQF

abundance: NA
v_gene: TRBV20-1
j_gene: TRBJ2-3
CDR3aa: SARDWGRVTDTQY

abundance: NA
v_gene: TRBV12-3/TRBV12-4
j_gene: TRBJ2-5
CDR3aa: ASSFNSQETQY

abundance: NA
v_gene: TRBV4-3
j_gene: TRBJ1-4
CDR3aa: ASSHQRWGLNEKLF

abundance: NA
v_gene: TRBV3-1
j_gene: NA
CDR3aa: ASSRGSGNAYEQY

abundance: NA
v_gene: TRBV10-2
j_gene: TRBJ1-2
CDR3aa: ASSESTAYGYT

abundance: NA
v_gene: TRBV6-6
j_gene: TRBJ1-4
CDR3aa: ASSYSAGLNEKLF

abundance: NA
v_gene: TRBV9
j_gene: NA
CDR3aa: ASSPGGQGDYEQY